The 28 T cell receptor beta chains presented below share a single source sample, sequenced in a study of cytomegalovirus exposure and HLA in healthy donors. PCR used 60 Vbeta primers and 13 Jbeta primers. Repertoires were generated with immunoSEQ multiplex PCR, while TCRdb's copy carries only in-frame clones and drops some. The profile shows under 250,000 clones, over 65% of them singletons. Sequencing was performed on PBMCs. Every receptor here comes from a man aged 18 to 30 in good health and CMV-seronegative.

This clone was counted a few times. The chain has TRBV7-9 and TRBJ2-7; possibly TRBD1 for D (6 bases). The CDR3 totals 14 residues. V lost 1 base to trimming and J lost 3 bases, with 10 bases between them. Germline loops: CDR1 SEHNR, CDR2 FQNEAQ (reference sequence). The CDR3 DNA is TGTGCCAGCAGCTTAGTACAGGGTATCTACGAGCAGTACTTC. It is translated as CASSLVQGIYEQYF.

The V and J genes are TRBV7-2 and TRBJ1-3; D is undetermined. Trimming removed 1 base at V and 7 bases at J, with 20 bases between. The CDR3 runs to 17 residues. Per germline, CDR1 SGHTA and CDR2 FQGNSA. The CDR3 here is CASSLGTGGLQNNTIYF. The CDR3 DNA follows: TGTGCCAGCAGCTTAGGTACTGGAGGGCTCCAAAATAACACCATATATTTT.

The rearrangement links TRBV10-2 to TRBJ2-3; D perhaps matches TRBD1 (5 bases). The CDR3 spans 15 residues. CDR1 and CDR2 from the germline V gene are WSHSY and SAAADI. V shed 7 bases and J shed 8 bases, with 22 bases lying between them. The CDR3 is CASNPPGLGAGTQYF. The CDR3 DNA follows: TGCGCCAGCAACCCCCCGGGTCTAGGGGCAGGTACGCAGTATTTT.

There are a few counts of this clone. The V gene is TRBV28, the J gene TRBJ1-2; 9 positions agree with TRBD1. CDR1 and CDR2 (germline): MDHEN, SYDVKM. V lost 4 bases and J lost 3; bases outside the gene matches: 6. This CDR3 spans 15 amino acids. CDR3 nucleotide sequence: TGTGCCAGCAGTTCCCCACAGGGGGCGGACTATGGCTACACCTTC. Translated: CASSSPQGADYGYTF.

This chain joins TRBV4-1 and TRBJ1-5, with D possibly being TRBD1 (5 bases). CDR3 length: 14 amino acids. V was cut by 5 bases and J by 2 bases, with 10 bases left in between. Germline V gene data show CDR1 as MGHRA and CDR2 as YSYEKL. In nucleotides, the CDR3 is TGCGCCAGCAGCGTAGTAGGGGGCAATCAGCCCCAGCATTTT. This sequence encodes CASSVVGGNQPQHF.

This clone is a singleton in its sample. J is TRBJ1-1 and V is TRBV10-1; TRBD1 is a possible D gene (6 bases). V dropped 2 bases and J dropped 6 bases, with 13 bases sitting between them. This CDR3 contains 14 residues. Per germline, CDR1 WNHNN and CDR2 SYGVQD (reference sequence). The CDR3 DNA sequence: TGCGCCAGCAGTGAGAAGGGGAAGGGGGCTGAAGCTTTCTTT. It specifies CASSEKGKGAEAFF.

The chain couples TRBV2 to TRBJ2-7; the match to TRBD1 covers 11 bases. In germline, CDR1 is SNHLY, CDR2 FYNNEI. The CDR3 length is 16 residues. The trim removed 5 bases at V and 6 bases at J, leaving 12 bases unmatched. The CDR3 loop reads CASSNTGTGGRAEQYF. CDR3 bases: TGTGCCAGCAGTAATACCGGGACAGGGGGACGAGCCGAGCAGTACTTC.

The chain joins TRBV7-9 to TRBJ1-1; the D gene is possibly TRBD1 (6 bases). The germline gives CDR1 SEHNR, CDR2 FQNEAQ (reference sequence). This CDR3 comprises 17 residues. Trimming pared 6 bases from V and 2 bases from J, leaving 22 bases between. The CDR3 is CASRQTQGGGGNTEAFF. In DNA form, the CDR3 reads TGTGCCAGCAGACAAACCCAAGGGGGAGGGGGAAACACTGAAGCTTTCTTT.

The chain links TRBV6-4 to TRBJ2-6; weak D call: TRBD1 (6 bases). V was pared by 6 bases and J by 0 bases, with 15 bases between. Germline CDR1 is MRHNA and CDR2 is SNTAGT. The CDR3 spans 17 residues. This CDR3 reads CASSATGCSSGANVLTF. CDR3 DNA sequence: TGTGCCAGCAGCGCGACAGGTTGCTCCTCTGGGGCCAACGTCCTGACTTTC.

This clone was detected only once. V usage is TRBV7-8 and J usage is TRBJ1-1; D gene ambiguous. The V end lost 2 bases, the J end lost 0 bases, and 7 bases lay between the germline ends. Germline V lookup: CDR1 SGHVS, CDR2 FQNEAQ. This CDR3 contains 14 residues. Here the CDR3 DNA reads TGTGCCAGCAGCTTACAGGAATTGAACACTGAAGCTTTCTTT. This translates into CASSLQELNTEAFF.

V and J are TRBV5-6 and TRBJ2-7; D may be TRBD1 (6 bases). V was clipped by 1 base and J by 4 bases, with 18 bases between them. This CDR3 spans 16 amino acids. Germline V gene sequence: CDR1 SGHDT, CDR2 YYEEEE. The DNA for the CDR3 is TGTGCCAGCAGCTTGTCATGGGGGCCAGCGGATTACGAGCAGTACTTC. The encoded protein is CASSLSWGPADYEQYF.

The rearrangement joins TRBV27 to TRBJ2-2, with 8 bases that match TRBD2. This CDR3 comprises 16 residues. In germline, CDR1 is MNHEY, CDR2 SMNVEV (reference sequence). The ends lost 5 bases at V and 5 bases at J; junction bases unmatched: 10. CDR3 sequence (DNA): TGTGCCAGCAGTGGAACCGGGACTAGTGGGACCGGGGAGCTGTTTTTT. Translated: CASSGTGTSGTGELFF.

This rearrangement joins TRBV2 to TRBJ2-5; 7 bases align to TRBD2. CDR3 length: 15 amino acids. The V gene's germline CDR1 is SNHLY and CDR2 FYNNEI. The V gene end was trimmed by 5 bases and the J gene end by 5 bases; junction bases not matched to a gene: 11. The CDR3 nucleotides are TGTGCCAGCAGTCGGACTAGTGGGGCCCCGGAGACCCAGTACTTC. Translated: CASSRTSGAPETQYF.

This chain uses TRBV10-3 with TRBJ1-1; D remains unclear. Germline values: CDR1 ENHRY, CDR2 SYGVKD. The CDR3 spans 11 residues. V was trimmed by 0 bases and J by 7 bases, leaving 3 bases between them. As DNA, the CDR3 is TGTGCCATCAGTGAGTCCCATGAAGCTTTCTTT. Translation gives CAISESHEAFF.

The CDR3 here is CAARDRNSGANVLTF. The CDR3 DNA sequence: TGTGCCGCCCGGGACAGGAACTCTGGGGCCAACGTCCTGACTTTC. V usage is TRBV6-5 and J usage is TRBJ2-6, with 8 nucleotides matching TRBD1. The CDR3 extends over 15 amino acids. The J segment lost 0 bases and the V segment lost 11 bases, leaving 6 bases of the junction unmatched. The V gene's germline CDR1 is MNHEY and CDR2 SVGAGI.

This clone was seen only a few times. The chain has TRBV15 and TRBJ1-2; D is ambiguous. The V and J ends lost 0 bases and 5 bases respectively, with 10 bases between them. Germline CDR1 and CDR2: LNHNV and YYDKDF (reference sequence). There are 14 residues in the CDR3. The CDR3 nucleotides read TGTGCCACCAGCAGAGACGGGTCCTGGTATGGCTACACCTTC. The encoded protein is CATSRDGSWYGYTF.

This rearrangement joins TRBV30 to TRBJ1-1; D remains ambiguous. The length of the CDR3 is 13 residues. CDR1 is GTSNPN and CDR2 is SVGIG in the germline V gene (reference sequence). V shed 5 bases and J shed 0 bases, with 10 bases lying between them. This CDR3 is CAWARGVNTEAFF. The CDR3 coding sequence is TGTGCCTGGGCCCGCGGGGTGAACACTGAAGCTTTCTTT.

The chain combines TRBV6-5 with TRBJ1-3, with D unresolved. The V gene's germline CDR1 is MNHEY and CDR2 SVGAGI. The CDR3 is 14 residues long. The V end was cut by 0 bases, the J end by 4 bases, with 7 bases between. CDR3 bases: TGTGCCAGCAGTTACTCGAGATGGGGAAACACCATATATTTT. Residues: CASSYSRWGNTIYF.

J is TRBJ1-1 and V is TRBV10-1; 9 positions match TRBD1. V was clipped by 6 bases and J by 7 bases; unmatched bases: 6. Germline V gene lookup returns CDR1 WNHNN and CDR2 SYGVQD (reference sequence). The CDR3 is 13 amino acids. The CDR3 nucleotides read TGCGCCAGCAGACCCGGGACAGGGATTGAAGCTTTCTTT. Translated: CASRPGTGIEAFF.

The V call is TRBV11-2, the J call TRBJ2-5; 9 bases align to TRBD2. The CDR3 runs to 16 residues. Trimming took 2 bases from V and 3 from J; bases not matched to a gene: 7. Germline V gives CDR1 SGHAT, CDR2 FQNNGV. In DNA, the CDR3 is TGTGCCAGCAGCTTAACCGGCGGGAGGGGGAAAGAGACCCAGTACTTC. It yields the protein CASSLTGGRGKETQYF.

The V gene is TRBV28, the J gene TRBJ1-2; D gene unclear. The CDR3 sequence is 14 residues long. Germline V CDR1 and CDR2: MDHEN, SYDVKM. Trimming shortened V by 7 bases and J by 4 bases, and 16 bases separated the two germline ends. CDR3 DNA sequence: TGTGCCAGCACGACCGACTTCATGGGCTATGGCTACACCTTC. Residues: CASTTDFMGYGYTF.

This rearrangement joins TRBV4-1 to TRBJ2-1; 10 positions match TRBD2. CDR1 and CDR2 from the germline V gene are MGHRA and YSYEKL. This CDR3 is 15 amino acids long. V lost 4 bases to trimming and J lost 4 bases; unmatched junction nucleotides: 4. CDR3 coding DNA: TGCGCCAGCAGCCTCGGGACTAGCGATTACAATGAGCAGTTCTTC. It codes for CASSLGTSDYNEQFF.

The CDR3 DNA is TGTGCCAGCAGTGAGTTTGCGTATAGCAATCAGCCCCAGCATTTT. This translates into CASSEFAYSNQPQHF. V and J are TRBV2 and TRBJ1-5; D unclear. This CDR3 is built from 15 residues. In germline, CDR1 is SNHLY, CDR2 FYNNEI. The germline V and J ends were trimmed by 3 bases and 0 bases, with 9 bases remaining between them.

This clone appeared a few times. This chain joins TRBV30 and TRBJ1-4, with D possibly matching TRBD1 (5 bases). V gave up 2 bases and J gave up 8 bases, with 9 bases separating them. This CDR3 contains 12 residues. CDR1 is GTSNPN, CDR2 SVGIG, per germline (reference sequence). The CDR3 reads CAWSLTEEKLFF. In DNA, the CDR3 is TGTGCCTGGAGTCTGACAGAGGAAAAACTGTTTTTT.

This chain uses TRBV9 with TRBJ2-7; no reliable D call. V shed 5 bases and J shed 4 bases, with 16 bases lying between them. CDR1 SGDLS and CDR2 YYNGEE come from the germline V gene. The CDR3 totals 14 residues. CDR3 DNA sequence: TGTGCCAGCAGGGTGGTTTACAGAGATTACGAGCAGTACTTC. It codes for CASRVVYRDYEQYF.

This chain links TRBV27 with TRBJ2-6; a weak D match, TRBD1 (5 bases). V lost 6 bases to trimming and J lost 1 base, with 13 bases between them. CDR3 length equals 16 residues. Germline V CDR1 and CDR2: MNHEY, SMNVEV (reference sequence). The CDR3 loop reads CASSFNRFSGANVLTF. CDR3 nucleotide sequence: TGTGCCAGCAGCTTCAACAGGTTTTCTGGGGCCAACGTCCTGACTTTC.

The genes are TRBV30 and TRBJ2-7; D not certain. The CDR3 runs to 13 residues. The V gene lost 2 bases and the J gene lost 6 bases, with 14 bases spanning the gap. Germline CDR1 and CDR2: GTSNPN and SVGIG (reference sequence). CDR3 coding DNA: TGTGCCTGGAGTCTCTCCCCCCTTCCCGAGCAGTACTTC. This gives the protein CAWSLSPLPEQYF.

The chain is built from TRBV2 and TRBJ1-4, with a weak D call TRBD1 (5 bases). The V end was cut by 3 bases, the J end by 10 bases, with 12 bases between. The CDR3 contains 13 residues. Germline CDR1 SNHLY, CDR2 FYNNEI. CDR3 protein: CASSDREVGKLFF. The CDR3, as DNA: TGTGCCAGCAGTGACAGGGAAGTCGGAAAACTGTTTTTT.